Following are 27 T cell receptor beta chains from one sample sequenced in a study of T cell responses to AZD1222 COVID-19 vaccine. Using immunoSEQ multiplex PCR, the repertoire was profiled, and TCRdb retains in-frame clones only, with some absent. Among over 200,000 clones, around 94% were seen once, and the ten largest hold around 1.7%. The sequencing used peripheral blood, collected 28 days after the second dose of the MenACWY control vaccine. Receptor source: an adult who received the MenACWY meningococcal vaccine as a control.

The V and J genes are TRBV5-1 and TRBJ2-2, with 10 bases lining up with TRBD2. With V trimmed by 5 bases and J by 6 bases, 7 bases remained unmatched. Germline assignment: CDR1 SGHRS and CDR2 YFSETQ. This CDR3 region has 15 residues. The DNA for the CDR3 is TGCGCCAGCAGGGGGACCGGGACTAGCGCCGGGGAGCTGTTTTTT. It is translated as CASRGTGTSAGELFF.

This CDR3 reads CASSLGRGNEKLFF. CDR3 nucleotide sequence: TGCGCCAGCAGCTTGGGAAGGGGCAATGAAAAACTGTTTTTT. The chain has TRBV5-1 and TRBJ1-4; TRBD1 might be the D (5 bases). Per the germline V gene, CDR1 is SGHRS and CDR2 is YFSETQ. The CDR3 loop spans 14 amino acids. The V end lost 0 bases, the J end lost 5 bases, and 8 bases lay between the germline ends.

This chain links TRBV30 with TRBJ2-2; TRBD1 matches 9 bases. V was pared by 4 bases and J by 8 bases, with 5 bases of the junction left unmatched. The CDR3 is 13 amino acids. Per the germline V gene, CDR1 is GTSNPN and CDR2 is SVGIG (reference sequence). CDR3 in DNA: TGTGCCTGGACTAACAGGGGGCGTGGGGAGCTGTTTTTT. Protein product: CAWTNRGRGELFF.

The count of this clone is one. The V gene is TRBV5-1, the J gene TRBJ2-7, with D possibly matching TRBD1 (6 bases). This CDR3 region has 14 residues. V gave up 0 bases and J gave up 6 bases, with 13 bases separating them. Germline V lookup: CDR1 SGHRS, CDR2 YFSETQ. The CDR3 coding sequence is TGCGCCAGCAGCTTGGGACAGGAGGCCCTCGAGCAGTACTTC. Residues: CASSLGQEALEQYF.

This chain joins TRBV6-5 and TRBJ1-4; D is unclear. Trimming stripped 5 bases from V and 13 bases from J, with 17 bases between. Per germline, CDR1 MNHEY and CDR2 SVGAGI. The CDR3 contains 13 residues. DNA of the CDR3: TGTGCCAGCAGTCGCACGATTTCGGAGAGACTGTTTTTT. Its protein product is CASSRTISERLFF.

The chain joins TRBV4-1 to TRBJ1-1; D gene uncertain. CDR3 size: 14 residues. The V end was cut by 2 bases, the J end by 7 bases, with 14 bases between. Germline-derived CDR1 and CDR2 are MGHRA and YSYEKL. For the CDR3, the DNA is TGCGCCAGCAGCCAACCTTCCGCCAGTAGTGAAGCTTTCTTT. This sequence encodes CASSQPSASSEAFF.

CDR3 bases: TGCGCCAGCAGCACGGGACTAGCGGGCTTCAGTGATGAGCAGTTCTTC. It codes for CASSTGLAGFSDEQFF. The genes are TRBV5-1 and TRBJ2-1; 12 nucleotides agree with TRBD2. The CDR3 consists of 16 residues. V lost 4 bases and J lost 8; bases outside the gene matches: 10. The germline V gene encodes CDR1 SGHRS and CDR2 YFSETQ. The whole variable domain, remainder taken from reference TRBV5-1 and TRBJ2-1, is KAGVTQTPRYLIKTRGQQVTLSCSPISGHRSVSWYQQTPGQGLQFLFEYFSETQRNKGNFPGRFSGRQFSNSRSEMNVSTLELGDSALYLCASSTGLAGFSDEQFFGPGTRLTVL.

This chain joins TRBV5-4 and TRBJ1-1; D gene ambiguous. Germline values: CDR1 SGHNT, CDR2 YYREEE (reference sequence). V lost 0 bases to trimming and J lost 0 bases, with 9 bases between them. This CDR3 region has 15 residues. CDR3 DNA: TGTGCCAGCAGCTTGGGTGGACCGCTGAACACTGAAGCTTTCTTT. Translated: CASSLGGPLNTEAFF.

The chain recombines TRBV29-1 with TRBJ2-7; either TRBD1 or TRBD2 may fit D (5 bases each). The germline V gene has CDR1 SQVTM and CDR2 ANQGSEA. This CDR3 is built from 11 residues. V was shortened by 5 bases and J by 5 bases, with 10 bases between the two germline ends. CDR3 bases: TGCAGCGTTAGTGGGGGAGACGAGCAGTACTTC. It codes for CSVSGGDEQYF.

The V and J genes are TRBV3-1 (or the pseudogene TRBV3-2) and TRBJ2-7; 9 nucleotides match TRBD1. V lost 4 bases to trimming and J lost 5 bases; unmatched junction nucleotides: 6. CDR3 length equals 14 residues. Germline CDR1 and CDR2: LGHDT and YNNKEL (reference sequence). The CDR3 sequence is CASSPTGGPDEQYF. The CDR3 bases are TGTGCCAGCAGCCCCACAGGGGGCCCTGACGAGCAGTACTTC.

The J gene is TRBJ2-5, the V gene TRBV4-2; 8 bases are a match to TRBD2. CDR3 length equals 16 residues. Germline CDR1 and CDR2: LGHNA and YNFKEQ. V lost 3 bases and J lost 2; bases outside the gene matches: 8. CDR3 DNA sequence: TGTGCCAGCAGCCAGGGAACTAGCGGTGGGCAAGAGACCCAGTACTTC. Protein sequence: CASSQGTSGGQETQYF.

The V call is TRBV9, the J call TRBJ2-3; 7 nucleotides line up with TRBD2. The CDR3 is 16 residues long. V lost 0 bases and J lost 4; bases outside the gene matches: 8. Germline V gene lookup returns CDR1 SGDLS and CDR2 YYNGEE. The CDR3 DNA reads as TGTGCCAGCAGCGTAGGGGTGGGACTATGGGCAGATACGCAGTATTTT. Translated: CASSVGVGLWADTQYF.

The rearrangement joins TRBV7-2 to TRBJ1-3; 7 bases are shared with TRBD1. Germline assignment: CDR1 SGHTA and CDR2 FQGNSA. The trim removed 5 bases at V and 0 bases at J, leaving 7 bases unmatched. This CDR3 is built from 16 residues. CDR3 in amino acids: CASSANQGGSGNTIYF. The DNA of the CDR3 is TGTGCCAGCAGCGCAAATCAGGGGGGCTCTGGAAACACCATATATTTT.

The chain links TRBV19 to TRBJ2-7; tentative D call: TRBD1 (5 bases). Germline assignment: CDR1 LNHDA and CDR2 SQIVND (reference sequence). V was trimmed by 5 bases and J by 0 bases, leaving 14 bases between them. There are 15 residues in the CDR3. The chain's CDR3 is CASSPERQYSYEQYF. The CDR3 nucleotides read TGTGCCAGTAGTCCCGAAAGACAGTACTCCTACGAGCAGTACTTC. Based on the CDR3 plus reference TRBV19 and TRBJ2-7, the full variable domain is DGGITQSPKYLFRKEGQNVTLSCEQNLNHDAMYWYRQDPGQGLRLIYYSQIVNDFQKGDIAEGYSVSREKKESFPLTVTSAQKNPTAFYLCASSPERQYSYEQYFGPGTRLTVT.

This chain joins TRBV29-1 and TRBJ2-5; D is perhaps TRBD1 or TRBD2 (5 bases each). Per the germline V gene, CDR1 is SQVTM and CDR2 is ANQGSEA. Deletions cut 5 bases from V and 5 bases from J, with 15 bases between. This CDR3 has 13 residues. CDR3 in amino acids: CSVRRGPTETQYF. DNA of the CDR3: TGCAGCGTTCGACGGGGACCGACGGAGACCCAGTACTTC.

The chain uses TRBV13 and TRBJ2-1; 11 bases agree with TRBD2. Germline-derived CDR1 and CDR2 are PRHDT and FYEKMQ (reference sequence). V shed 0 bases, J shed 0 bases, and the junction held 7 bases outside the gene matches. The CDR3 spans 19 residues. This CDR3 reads CASSLGGTSGFSSYNEQFF. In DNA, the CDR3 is TGTGCCAGCAGCTTAGGAGGGACTAGCGGATTTAGCTCCTACAATGAGCAGTTCTTC.

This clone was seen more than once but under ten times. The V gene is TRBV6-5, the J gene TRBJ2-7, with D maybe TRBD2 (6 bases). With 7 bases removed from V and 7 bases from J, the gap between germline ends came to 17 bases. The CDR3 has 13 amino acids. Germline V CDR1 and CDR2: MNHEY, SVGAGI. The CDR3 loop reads CASTGVFASEQYF. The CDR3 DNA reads TGTGCCAGCACGGGGGTTTTTGCTAGTGAGCAGTACTTC.

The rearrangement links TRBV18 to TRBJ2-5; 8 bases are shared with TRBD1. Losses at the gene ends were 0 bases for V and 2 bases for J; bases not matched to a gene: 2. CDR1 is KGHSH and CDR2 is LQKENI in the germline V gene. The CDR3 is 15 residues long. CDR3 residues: CASSPPDRGQETQYF. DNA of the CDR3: TGTGCCAGCTCACCACCTGACAGGGGTCAAGAGACCCAGTACTTC.

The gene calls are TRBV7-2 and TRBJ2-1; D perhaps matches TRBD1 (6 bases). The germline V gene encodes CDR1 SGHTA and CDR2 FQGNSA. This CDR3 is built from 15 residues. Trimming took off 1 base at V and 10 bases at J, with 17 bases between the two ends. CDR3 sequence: CASSLDPRTDYEQFF. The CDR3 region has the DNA TGTGCCAGCAGCTTAGATCCCCGGACAGATTACGAGCAGTTCTTC.

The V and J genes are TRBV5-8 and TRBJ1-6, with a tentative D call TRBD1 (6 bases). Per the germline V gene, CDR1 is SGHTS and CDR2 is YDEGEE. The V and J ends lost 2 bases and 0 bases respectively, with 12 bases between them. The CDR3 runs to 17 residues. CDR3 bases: TGTGCCAGCAGCTTCGACAGGCTACGCTCCTATAATTCACCCCTCCACTTT. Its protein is CASSFDRLRSYNSPLHF.

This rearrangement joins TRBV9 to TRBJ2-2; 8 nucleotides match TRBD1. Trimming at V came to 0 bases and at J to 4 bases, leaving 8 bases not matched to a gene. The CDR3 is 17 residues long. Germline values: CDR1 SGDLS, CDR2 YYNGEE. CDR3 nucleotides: TGTGCCAGCAGCGTAGATCCGACAGGGGTTATCACCGGGGAGCTGTTTTTT. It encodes CASSVDPTGVITGELFF. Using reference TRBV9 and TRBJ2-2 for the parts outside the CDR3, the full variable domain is DSGVTQTPKHLITATGQRVTLRCSPRSGDLSVYWYQQSLDQGLQFLIQYYNGEERAKGNILERFSAQQFPDLHSELNLSSLELGDSALYFCASSVDPTGVITGELFFGEGSRLTVL.

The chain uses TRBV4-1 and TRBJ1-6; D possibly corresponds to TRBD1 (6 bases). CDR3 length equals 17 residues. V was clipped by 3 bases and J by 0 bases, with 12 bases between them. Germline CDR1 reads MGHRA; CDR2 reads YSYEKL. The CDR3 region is CASSQGTLNSYNSPLHF. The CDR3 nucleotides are TGCGCCAGCAGCCAGGGGACACTGAACTCCTATAATTCACCCCTCCACTTT.

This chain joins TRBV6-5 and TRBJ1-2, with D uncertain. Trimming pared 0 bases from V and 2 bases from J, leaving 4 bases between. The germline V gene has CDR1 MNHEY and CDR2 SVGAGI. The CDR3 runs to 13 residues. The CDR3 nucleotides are TGTGCCAGCAGTTACTCAGAGAACTATGGCTACACCTTC. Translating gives CASSYSENYGYTF.

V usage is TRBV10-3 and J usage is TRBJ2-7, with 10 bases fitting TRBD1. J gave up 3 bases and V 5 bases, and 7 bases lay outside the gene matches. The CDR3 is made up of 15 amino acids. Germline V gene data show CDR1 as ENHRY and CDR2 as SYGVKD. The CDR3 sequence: CAISQGQGGHYEQYF. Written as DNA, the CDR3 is TGTGCCATCAGTCAAGGACAGGGGGGCCACTACGAGCAGTACTTC.

CDR3 region: CASSVESATDTQYF. DNA for the CDR3: TGTGCCAGCAGCGTAGAGTCCGCCACAGATACGCAGTATTTT. The chain recombines TRBV9 with TRBJ2-3; D unresolved. In germline, CDR1 is SGDLS, CDR2 YYNGEE. CDR3 length: 14 amino acids. V lost 0 bases and J 2 bases, leaving 7 bases between the germline ends. The full variable domain, in which reference TRBV9 and TRBJ2-3 provide the parts outside the CDR3, is DSGVTQTPKHLITATGQRVTLRCSPRSGDLSVYWYQQSLDQGLQFLIQYYNGEERAKGNILERFSAQQFPDLHSELNLSSLELGDSALYFCASSVESATDTQYFGPGTRLTVL.

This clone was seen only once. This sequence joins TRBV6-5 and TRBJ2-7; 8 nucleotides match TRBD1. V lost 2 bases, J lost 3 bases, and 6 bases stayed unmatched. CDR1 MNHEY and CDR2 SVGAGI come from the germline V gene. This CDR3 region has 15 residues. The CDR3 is CASSYAGTGDYEQYF. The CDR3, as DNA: TGTGCCAGCAGTTACGCCGGGACAGGAGACTACGAGCAGTACTTC.

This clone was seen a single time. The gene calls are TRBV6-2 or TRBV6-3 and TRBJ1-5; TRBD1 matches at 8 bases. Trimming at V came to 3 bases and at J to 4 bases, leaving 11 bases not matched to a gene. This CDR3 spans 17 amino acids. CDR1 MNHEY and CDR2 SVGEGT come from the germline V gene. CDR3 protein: CASSYLTGAPLNQPQHF. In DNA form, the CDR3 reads TGTGCCAGCAGTTATCTGACAGGGGCCCCACTGAATCAGCCCCAGCATTTT.